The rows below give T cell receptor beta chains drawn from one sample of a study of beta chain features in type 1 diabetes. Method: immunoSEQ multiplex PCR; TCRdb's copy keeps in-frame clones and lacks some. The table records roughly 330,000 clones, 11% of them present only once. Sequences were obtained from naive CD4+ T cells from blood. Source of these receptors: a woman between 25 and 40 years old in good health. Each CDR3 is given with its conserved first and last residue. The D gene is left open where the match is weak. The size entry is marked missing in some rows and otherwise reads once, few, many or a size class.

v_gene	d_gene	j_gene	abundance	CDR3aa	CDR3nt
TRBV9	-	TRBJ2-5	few	CASSVGNRAGEETQYF	TGTGCCAGCAGCGTAGGTAACAGGGCGGGAGAAGAGACCCAGTACTTC
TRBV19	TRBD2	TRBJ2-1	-	CASSSRGLANNEQFF	TGTGCCAGTAGTTCAAGGGGACTAGCGAACAATGAGCAGTTCTTC
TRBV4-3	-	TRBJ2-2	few	CASSHDWETGELFF	TGCGCCAGCAGCCACGACTGGGAGACCGGGGAGCTGTTTTTT
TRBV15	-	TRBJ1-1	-	CATSRDPGGTEAFF	TGTGCCACCAGCAGAGATCCGGGTGGCACTGAAGCTTTCTTT
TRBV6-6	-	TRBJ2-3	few	CASRRGGLPDTQYF	TGTGCCAGCAGGCGCGGAGGCCTCCCAGATACGCAGTATTTT
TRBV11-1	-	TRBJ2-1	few	CASSATTGGNEQFF	TGTGCCAGCAGCGCGACTACCGGGGGCAATGAGCAGTTCTTC
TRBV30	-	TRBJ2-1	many	CAWSTTSYEQFF	TGTGCCTGGAGCACCACTAGTTATGAGCAGTTCTTC
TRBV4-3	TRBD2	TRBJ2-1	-	CASSQDYTGGVYEQFF	TGCGCCAGCAGCCAAGATTATACGGGAGGAGTATATGAGCAGTTCTTC
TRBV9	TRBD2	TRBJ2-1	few	CASSVGAGGYNEQFF	TGTGCCAGCAGCGTAGGGGCGGGAGGCTACAATGAGCAGTTCTTC
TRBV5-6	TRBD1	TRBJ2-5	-	CASGTGQETQYF	TGTGCCAGCGGGACAGGCCAAGAGACCCAGTACTTC
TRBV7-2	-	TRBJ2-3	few	CASSVRRGTDTQYF	TGTGCCAGCAGCGTACGGCGGGGCACAGATACGCAGTATTTT
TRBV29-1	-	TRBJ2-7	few	CSVVDNSYEQYF	TGCAGCGTTGTGGACAACTCCTACGAGCAGTACTTC
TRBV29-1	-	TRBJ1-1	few	CSVRAERNTEAFF	TGCAGCGTGAGGGCAGAAAGGAACACTGAAGCTTTCTTT
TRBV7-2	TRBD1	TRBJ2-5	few	CASSLALQGRETQYF	TGTGCCAGCAGCTTAGCGCTACAGGGGAGAGAGACCCAGTACTTC
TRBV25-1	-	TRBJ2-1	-	CASSRVSYNEQFF	TGTGCCAGCAGTCGGGTCTCCTACAATGAGCAGTTCTTC
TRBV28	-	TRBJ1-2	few	CASSLGVPPSGYTF	TGTGCCAGCAGTTTAGGAGTTCCTCCTTCTGGCTACACCTTC
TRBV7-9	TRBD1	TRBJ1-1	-	CASSPDREFTNTEAFF	TGTGCCAGCAGCCCAGACAGGGAGTTTACGAACACTGAAGCTTTCTTT
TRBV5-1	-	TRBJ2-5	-	CASSLGSARETQYF	TGCGCCAGCAGCCTAGGATCAGCGAGGGAGACCCAGTACTTC
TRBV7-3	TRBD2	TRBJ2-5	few	CASSLGHSSGIGETQYF	TGTGCCAGCAGCTTAGGTCATTCTAGCGGGATTGGGGAGACCCAGTACTTC
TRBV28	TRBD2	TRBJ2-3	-	CASSLGLAGLTDTQYF	TGTGCCAGCAGTTTGGGACTAGCGGGACTCACAGATACGCAGTATTTT
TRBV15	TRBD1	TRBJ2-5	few	CATTRDRETQYF	TGTGCCACCACGAGGGACAGAGAGACCCAGTACTTC
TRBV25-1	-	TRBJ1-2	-	CASSAAGGGSIDGYTF	TGTGCCAGCAGTGCGGCCGGGGGGGGGTCTATAGATGGCTACACCTTC
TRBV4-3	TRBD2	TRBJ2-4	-	CASSQDLTSGSYIQYF	TGCGCCAGCAGCCAAGATCTAACTAGCGGGAGTTACATTCAGTACTTC
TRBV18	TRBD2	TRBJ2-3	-	CASSPQREKGTDTQYF	TGTGCCAGCTCACCCCAGCGGGAGAAGGGCACAGATACGCAGTATTTT
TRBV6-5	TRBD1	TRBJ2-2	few	CASSYAGGRAGELFF	TGTGCCAGCAGTTACGCAGGGGGCAGGGCCGGGGAGCTGTTTTTT
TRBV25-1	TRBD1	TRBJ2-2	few	CASSKRTGGTGELFF	TGTGCCAGCAGTAAAAGGACAGGGGGGACCGGGGAGCTGTTTTTT
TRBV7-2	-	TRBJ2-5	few	CASSPDRQETQYF	TGTGCCAGCAGCCCCGACAGACAAGAGACCCAGTACTTC
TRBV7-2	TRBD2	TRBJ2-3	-	CASRRTSGYTDTQYF	TGTGCCAGCAGGCGAACTAGCGGGTACACAGATACGCAGTATTTT
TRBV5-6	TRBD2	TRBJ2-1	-	CASSLAGPNYNEQFF	TGTGCCAGCAGCCTAGCGGGACCTAACTACAATGAGCAGTTCTTC
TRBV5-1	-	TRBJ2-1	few	CASSLIGSGAYNEQFF	TGCGCCAGCAGCTTGATAGGCTCAGGGGCTTACAATGAGCAGTTCTTC
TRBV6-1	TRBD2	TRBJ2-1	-	CASQRTSGGYNEQFF	TGTGCCAGCCAGAGGACTAGCGGGGGATACAATGAGCAGTTCTTC
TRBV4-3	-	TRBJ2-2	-	CASSQPPGQQLNTGELFF	TGCGCCAGCAGCCAACCACCGGGACAACAACTGAACACCGGGGAGCTGTTTTTT
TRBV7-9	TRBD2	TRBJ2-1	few	CASSLSGLAGYNEQFF	TGTGCCAGCAGCCTCTCGGGGCTAGCGGGCTACAATGAGCAGTTCTTC
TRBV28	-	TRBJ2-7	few	CASTDQQGTYEQYF	TGTGCCAGCACCGACCAGCAGGGAACCTACGAGCAGTACTTC
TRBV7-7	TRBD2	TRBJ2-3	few	CAVREVDTQYF	TGTGCTGTACGGGAGGTAGATACGCAGTATTTT
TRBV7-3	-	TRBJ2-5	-	CASSPTGGTGETQYF	TGTGCCAGCAGCCCCACTGGCGGGACGGGAGAGACCCAGTACTTC
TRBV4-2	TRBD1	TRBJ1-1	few	CASSQRDRIGEAFF	TGTGCCAGCAGCCAAAGGGACAGGATTGGTGAAGCTTTCTTT
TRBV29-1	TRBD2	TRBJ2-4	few	CSPSGGGLKHIQYF	TGCAGCCCCTCGGGAGGGGGGCTAAAACACATTCAGTACTTC
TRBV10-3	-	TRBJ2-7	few	CAISPYQDEQYF	TGTGCCATCAGCCCGTATCAGGACGAGCAGTACTTC
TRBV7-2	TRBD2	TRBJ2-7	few	CASSRLAGAYEQYF	TGTGCCAGCAGTAGGCTAGCGGGGGCCTACGAGCAGTACTTC
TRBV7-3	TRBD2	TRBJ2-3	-	CASSPKGGGRALDTQYF	TGTGCCAGCAGTCCCAAGGGTGGCGGGAGGGCCTTAGATACGCAGTATTTT
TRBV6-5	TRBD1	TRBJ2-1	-	CASSSTTGSVYNEQFF	TGTGCCAGCAGTTCTACGACAGGGTCGGTATACAATGAGCAGTTCTTC
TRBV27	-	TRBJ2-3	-	CASRDVTDTQYF	TGTGCCAGCCGGGATGTGACAGATACGCAGTATTTT
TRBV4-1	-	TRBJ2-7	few	CASSQVSLGAGEQYF	TGCGCCAGCAGCCAAGTGTCCCTAGGGGCAGGCGAGCAGTACTTC
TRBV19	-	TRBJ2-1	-	CASRSPGINEQFF	TGTGCCAGTAGATCCCCAGGAATCAATGAGCAGTTCTTC
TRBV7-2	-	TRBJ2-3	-	CASSLGYRDTQYF	TGTGCCAGCAGCTTAGGTTACAGAGATACGCAGTATTTT
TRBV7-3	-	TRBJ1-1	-	CASSLSGGGLNTEAFF	TGTGCCAGCAGCTTAAGTGGGGGCGGGTTGAACACTGAAGCTTTCTTT
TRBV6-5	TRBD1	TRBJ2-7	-	CASSSPGQALYEQYF	TGTGCCAGCAGTTCTCCGGGACAGGCCCTCTACGAGCAGTACTTC
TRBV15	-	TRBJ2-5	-	CATSVRKGGLEETQYF	TGTGCCACCAGCGTCCGAAAGGGAGGTCTCGAAGAGACCCAGTACTTC
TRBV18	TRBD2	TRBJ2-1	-	CASSHPSGNYNEQFF	TGTGCCAGCTCACATCCTAGCGGCAACTACAATGAGCAGTTCTTC
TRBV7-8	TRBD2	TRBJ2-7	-	CAREVDQRESIYEQYF	TGTGCCCGAGAGGTTGACCAGCGGGAGTCGATCTACGAGCAGTACTTC
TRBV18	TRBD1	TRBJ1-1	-	CASSPDRLVTEAFF	TGTGCCAGCTCACCGGACAGGTTGGTCACTGAAGCTTTCTTT
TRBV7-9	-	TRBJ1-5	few	CASSLAFEGVSNQPQHF	TGTGCCAGCAGCTTAGCTTTTGAGGGGGTTAGCAATCAGCCCCAGCATTTT
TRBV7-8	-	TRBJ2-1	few	CASSLDPNYEQFF	TGTGCCAGCAGCTTAGATCCGAACTATGAGCAGTTCTTC
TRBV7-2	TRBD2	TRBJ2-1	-	CASSFGGRVNEQFF	TGTGCCAGCAGCTTCGGGGGGAGGGTGAATGAGCAGTTCTTC
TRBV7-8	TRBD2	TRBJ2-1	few	CASSLVLAGLYNEQFF	TGTGCCAGCAGCTTAGTTTTAGCGGGATTGTACAATGAGCAGTTCTTC
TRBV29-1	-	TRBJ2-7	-	CSPMTSSPSYEQYF	TGCAGCCCGATGACATCATCACCATCCTACGAGCAGTACTTC
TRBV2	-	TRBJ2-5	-	CASTRIQETQYF	TGTGCCAGCACGCGGATCCAAGAGACCCAGTACTTC
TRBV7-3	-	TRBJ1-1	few	CASSSSFNTEAFF	TGTGCCAGCAGCTCGTCCTTCAACACTGAAGCTTTCTTT